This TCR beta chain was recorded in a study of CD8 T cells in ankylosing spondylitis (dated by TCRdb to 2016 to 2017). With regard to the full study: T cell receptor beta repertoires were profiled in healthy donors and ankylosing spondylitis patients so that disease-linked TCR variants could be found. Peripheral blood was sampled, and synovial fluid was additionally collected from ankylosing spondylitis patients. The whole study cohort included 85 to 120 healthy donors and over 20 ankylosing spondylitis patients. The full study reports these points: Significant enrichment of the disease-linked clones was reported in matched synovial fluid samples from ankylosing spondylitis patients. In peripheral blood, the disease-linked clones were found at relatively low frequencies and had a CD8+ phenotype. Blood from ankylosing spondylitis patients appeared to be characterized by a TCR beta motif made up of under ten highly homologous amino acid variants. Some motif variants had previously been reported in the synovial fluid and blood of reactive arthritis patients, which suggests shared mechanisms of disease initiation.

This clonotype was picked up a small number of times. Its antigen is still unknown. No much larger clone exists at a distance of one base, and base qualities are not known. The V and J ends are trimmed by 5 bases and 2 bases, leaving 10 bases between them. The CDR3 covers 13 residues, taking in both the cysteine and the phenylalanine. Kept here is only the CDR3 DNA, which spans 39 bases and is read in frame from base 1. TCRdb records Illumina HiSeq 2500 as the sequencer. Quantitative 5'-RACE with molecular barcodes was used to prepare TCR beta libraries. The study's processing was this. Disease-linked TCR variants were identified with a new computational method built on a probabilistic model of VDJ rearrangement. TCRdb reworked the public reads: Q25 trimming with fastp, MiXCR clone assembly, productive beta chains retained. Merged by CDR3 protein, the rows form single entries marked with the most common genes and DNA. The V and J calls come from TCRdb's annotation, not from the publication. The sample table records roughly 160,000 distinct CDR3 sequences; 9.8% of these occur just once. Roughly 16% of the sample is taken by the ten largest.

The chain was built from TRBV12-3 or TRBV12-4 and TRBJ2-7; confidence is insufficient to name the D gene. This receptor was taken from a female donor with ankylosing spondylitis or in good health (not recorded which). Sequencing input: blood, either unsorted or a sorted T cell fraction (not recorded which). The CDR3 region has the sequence CASSDDETYEQYF. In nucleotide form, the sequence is TGTGCCAGCAGTGACGACGAGACCTACGAGCAGTACTTC.